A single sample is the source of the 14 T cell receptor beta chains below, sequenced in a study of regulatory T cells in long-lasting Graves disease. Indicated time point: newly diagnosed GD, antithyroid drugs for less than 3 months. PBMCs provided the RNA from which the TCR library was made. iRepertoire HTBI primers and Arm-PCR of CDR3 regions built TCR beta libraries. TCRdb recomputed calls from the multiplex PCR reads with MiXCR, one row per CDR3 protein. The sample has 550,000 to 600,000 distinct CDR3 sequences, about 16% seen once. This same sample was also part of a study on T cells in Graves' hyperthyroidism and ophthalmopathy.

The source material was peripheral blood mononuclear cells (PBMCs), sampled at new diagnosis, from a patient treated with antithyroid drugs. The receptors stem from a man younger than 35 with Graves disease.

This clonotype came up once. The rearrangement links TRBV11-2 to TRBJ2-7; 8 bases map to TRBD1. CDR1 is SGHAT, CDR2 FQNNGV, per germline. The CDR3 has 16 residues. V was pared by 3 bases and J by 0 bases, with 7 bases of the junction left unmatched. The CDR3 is CASSFRTGPASYEQYF. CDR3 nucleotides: TGTGCCAGCAGCTTTCGGACAGGGCCTGCCTCCTACGAGCAGTACTTC. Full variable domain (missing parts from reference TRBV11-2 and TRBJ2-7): EAGVAQSPRYKIIEKRQSVAFWCNPISGHATLYWYQQILGQGPKLLIQFQNNGVVDDSQLPKDRFSAERLKGVDSTLKIQPAKLEDSAVYLCASSFRTGPASYEQYFGPGTRLTVT.

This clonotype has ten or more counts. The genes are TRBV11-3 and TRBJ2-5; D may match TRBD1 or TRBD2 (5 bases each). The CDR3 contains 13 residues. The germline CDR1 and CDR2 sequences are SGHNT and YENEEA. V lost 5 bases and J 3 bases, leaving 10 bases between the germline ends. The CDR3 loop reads CASSPGTKETQYF. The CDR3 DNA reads TGTGCCAGCAGCCCCGGGACCAAAGAGACCCAGTACTTC. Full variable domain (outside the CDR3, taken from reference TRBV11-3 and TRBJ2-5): EAGVVQSPRYKIIEKKQPVAFWCNPISGHNTLYWYLQNLGQGPELLIRYENEEAVDDSQLPKDRFSAERLKGVDSTLKIQPAELGDSAVYLCASSPGTKETQYFGPGTRLLVL.

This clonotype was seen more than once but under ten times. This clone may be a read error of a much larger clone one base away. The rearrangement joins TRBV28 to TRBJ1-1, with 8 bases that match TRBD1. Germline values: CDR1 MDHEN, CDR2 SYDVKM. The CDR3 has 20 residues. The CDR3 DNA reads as TGTGCCAGCAGCTCCGGGACAGGACGGTTCCAACCTCCGCCGAACACTGAAGCTTCCTTT. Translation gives CASSSGTGRFQPPPNTEASF.

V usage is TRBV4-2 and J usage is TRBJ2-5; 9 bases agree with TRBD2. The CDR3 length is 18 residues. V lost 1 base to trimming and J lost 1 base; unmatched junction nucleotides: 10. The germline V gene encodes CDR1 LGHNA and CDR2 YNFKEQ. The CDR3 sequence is CASSQGEVAGEPQETQYF. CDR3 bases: TGTGCCAGCAGCCAAGGAGAGGTAGCGGGAGAACCCCAAGAGACCCAGTACTTC.

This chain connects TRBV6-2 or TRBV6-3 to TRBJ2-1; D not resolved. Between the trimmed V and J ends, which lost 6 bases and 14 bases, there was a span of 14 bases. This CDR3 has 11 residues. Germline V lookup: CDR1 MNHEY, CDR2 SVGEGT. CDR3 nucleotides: TGTGCCAGCAGCTACGCCCTCTTTGAGTTCTTC. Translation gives CASSYALFEFF.

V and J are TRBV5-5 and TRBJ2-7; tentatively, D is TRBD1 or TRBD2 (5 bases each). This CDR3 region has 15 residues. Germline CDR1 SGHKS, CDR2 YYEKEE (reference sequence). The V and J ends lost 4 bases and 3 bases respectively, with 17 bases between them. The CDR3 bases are TGTGCCAGCAGCGCCCGTAGAGGGGCCGGCTACGAGCAGTACTTC. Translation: CASSARRGAGYEQYF. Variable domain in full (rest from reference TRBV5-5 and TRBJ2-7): DAGVTQSPTHLIKTRGQQVTLRCSPISGHKSVSWYQQVLGQGPQFIFQYYEKEERGRGNFPDRFSARQFPNYSSELNVNALLLGDSALYLCASSARRGAGYEQYFGPGTRLTVT.

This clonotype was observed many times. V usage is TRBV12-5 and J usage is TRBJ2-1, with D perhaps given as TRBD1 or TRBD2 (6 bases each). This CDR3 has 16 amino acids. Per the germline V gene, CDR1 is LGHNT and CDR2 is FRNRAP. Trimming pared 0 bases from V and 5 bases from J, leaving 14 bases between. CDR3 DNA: TGTGCTAGTGGTTTGGTACAGGGCGGGACCAACAATGAGCAGTTCTTC. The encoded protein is CASGLVQGGTNNEQFF. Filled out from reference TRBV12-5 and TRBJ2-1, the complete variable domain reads DARVTQTPRHKVTEMGQEVTMRCQPILGHNTVFWYRQTMMQGLELLAYFRNRAPLDDSGMPKDRFSAEMPDATLATLKIQPSEPRDSAVYFCASGLVQGGTNNEQFFGPGTRLTVL.

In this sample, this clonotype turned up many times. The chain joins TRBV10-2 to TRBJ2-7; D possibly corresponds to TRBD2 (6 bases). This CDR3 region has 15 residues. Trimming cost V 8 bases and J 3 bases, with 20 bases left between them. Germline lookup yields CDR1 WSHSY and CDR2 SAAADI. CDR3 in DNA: TGCGCCAGCGTGGGGGGAGTGAGTTCGGACTACGAGCAGTACTTC. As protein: CASVGGVSSDYEQYF.

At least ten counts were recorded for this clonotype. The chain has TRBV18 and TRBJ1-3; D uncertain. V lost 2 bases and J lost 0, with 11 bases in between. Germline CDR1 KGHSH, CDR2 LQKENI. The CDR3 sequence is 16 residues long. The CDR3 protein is CASSPNPFISGNTIYF. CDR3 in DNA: TGTGCCAGCTCACCAAATCCGTTCATCTCTGGAAACACCATATATTTT.

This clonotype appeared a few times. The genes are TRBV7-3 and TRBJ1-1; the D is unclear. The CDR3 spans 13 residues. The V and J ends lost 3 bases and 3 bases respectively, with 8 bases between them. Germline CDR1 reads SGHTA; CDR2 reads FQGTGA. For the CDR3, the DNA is TGTGCCAGCAGCTTTACAGTTCACACTGAAGCTTTCTTT. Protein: CASSFTVHTEAFF.

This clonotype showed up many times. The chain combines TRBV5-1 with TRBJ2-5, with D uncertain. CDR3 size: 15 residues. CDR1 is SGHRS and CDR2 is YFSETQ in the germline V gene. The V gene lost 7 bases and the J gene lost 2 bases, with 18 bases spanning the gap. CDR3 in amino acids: CASGIQARPQETQYF. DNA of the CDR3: TGCGCCAGCGGTATCCAAGCGAGACCTCAAGAGACCCAGTACTTC.

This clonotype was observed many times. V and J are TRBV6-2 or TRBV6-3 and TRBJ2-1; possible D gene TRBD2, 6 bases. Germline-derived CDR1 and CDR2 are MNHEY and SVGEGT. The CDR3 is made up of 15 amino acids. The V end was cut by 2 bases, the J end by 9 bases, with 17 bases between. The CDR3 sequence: CASSYRGTSISEQFF. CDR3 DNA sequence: TGTGCCAGCAGTTACAGAGGGACTTCGATCAGTGAGCAGTTCTTC.

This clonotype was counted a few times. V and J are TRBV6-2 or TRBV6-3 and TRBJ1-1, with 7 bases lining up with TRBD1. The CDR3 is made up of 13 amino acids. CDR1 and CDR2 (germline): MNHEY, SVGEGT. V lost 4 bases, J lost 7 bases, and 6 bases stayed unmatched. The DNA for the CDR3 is TGTGCCAGCAGTTTATCGGGACAGAATGAAGCTTTCTTT. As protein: CASSLSGQNEAFF.

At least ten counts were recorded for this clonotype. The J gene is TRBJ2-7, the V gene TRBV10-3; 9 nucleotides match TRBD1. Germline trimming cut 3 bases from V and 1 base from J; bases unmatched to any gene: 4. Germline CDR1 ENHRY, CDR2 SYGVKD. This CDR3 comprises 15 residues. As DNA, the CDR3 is TGTGCCATCAGTGACCCGACAGGGGGATCCTACGAGCAGTACTTC. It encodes CAISDPTGGSYEQYF.